This T cell receptor beta chain was recorded in a study of OX40 agonist ivuxolimab in advanced cancers. The CDR3 length is 11 residues. From germline, CDR1 is SGHTS and CDR2 YDEGEE. V lost 2 bases and J 0 bases, leaving 0 bases between the germline ends. Assay: immunoSEQ multiplex PCR; the TCRdb copy retains only in-frame clones and omits some. The table has about 77,000 clones, over 85% seen once. The sequence came from an adult with an advanced solid tumor such as melanoma, head and neck, liver or kidney cancer. This sample comprised CD4+ or CD8+ T cells sorted from blood, obtained in a trial of the OX40 agonist ivuxolimab. V usage is TRBV5-8 and J usage is TRBJ2-7; D is ambiguous. The CDR3: CASSFSYEQYF. CDR3 in DNA: TGTGCCAGCAGCTTCTCCTACGAGCAGTACTTC.